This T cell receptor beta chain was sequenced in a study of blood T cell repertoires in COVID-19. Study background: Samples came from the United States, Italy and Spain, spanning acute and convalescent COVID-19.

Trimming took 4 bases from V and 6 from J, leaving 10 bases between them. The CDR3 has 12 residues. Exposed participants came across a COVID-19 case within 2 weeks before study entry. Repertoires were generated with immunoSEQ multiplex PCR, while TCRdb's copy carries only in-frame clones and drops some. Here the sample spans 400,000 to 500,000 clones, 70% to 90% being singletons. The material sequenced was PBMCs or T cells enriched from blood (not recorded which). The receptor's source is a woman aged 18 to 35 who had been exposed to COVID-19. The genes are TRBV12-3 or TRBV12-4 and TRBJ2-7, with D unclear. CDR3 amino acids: CASSWWSSEQYF. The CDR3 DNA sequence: TGTGCCAGCAGTTGGTGGAGCAGCGAGCAGTACTTC.